A single sample is the source of the 4 T cell receptor beta chains below, sequenced in a study of T cells in Graves' hyperthyroidism and ophthalmopathy. RNA transcripts gave rise to amplified TCR beta CDR3 regions. When the TCR CDR3 underwent first-round RT-PCR, the HTBI primer set was used. Using its own MiXCR run on the multiplex PCR reads, TCRdb lists one record per CDR3 protein. The sample lists 700,000 to 850,000 distinct CDR3 sequences; roughly a third were seen once. Sequencing was done on a sample of blood. These TCRs come from a woman aged 40 to 49 with Graves' hyperthyroidism.

V is TRBV7-3 and J is TRBJ2-1; 9 bases are a match to TRBD2. Germline V lookup: CDR1 SGHTA, CDR2 FQGTGA. Germline trimming cut 0 bases from V and 7 bases from J; bases unmatched to any gene: 10. This CDR3 comprises 17 residues. Written as DNA, the CDR3 is TGTGCCAGCAGCTTAACGTCTCTGGGCGGGAGGGGGAATGAGCAGTTCTTC. Encoded protein: CASSLTSLGGRGNEQFF.

This rearrangement joins TRBV28 to TRBJ1-5, with TRBD1 as a possible D gene (5 bases). Trimming removed 8 bases from V and 4 bases from J, with 24 bases in between. The CDR3 is 17 residues long. Germline assignment: CDR1 MDHEN and CDR2 SYDVKM. CDR3 sequence: CASEDPLEAGSNQPQHF. The CDR3 DNA sequence: TGTGCCAGCGAAGACCCCCTCGAGGCAGGGTCTAATCAGCCCCAGCATTTT.

This clonotype came up a few times. The chain links TRBV4-3 to TRBJ2-7, with D unclear. This CDR3 spans 19 amino acids. From germline, CDR1 is LGHNA and CDR2 YSLEER. Trimming removed 0 bases from V and 5 bases from J, with 26 bases in between. CDR3 bases: TGCGCCAGCAGCCAAGATTCAGGTCCATTTGGCGAGTTTGGCCACGAGCAGTACTTC. It is translated as CASSQDSGPFGEFGHEQYF.

This clonotype was counted ten times or more. For the CDR3, the DNA is TGTGCCAGTAGGGATGGGGGACGAAGCGAGCAGTACTTC. As protein: CASRDGGRSEQYF. This chain joins TRBV19 and TRBJ2-7; either TRBD1 or TRBD2 may supply D (5 bases each). Trimming left V 6 bases short and J 6 bases short, with 15 bases between. Germline V lookup: CDR1 LNHDA, CDR2 SQIVND (reference sequence). The CDR3 sequence is 13 residues long. Together with reference TRBV19 and TRBJ2-7, the CDR3 gives the full variable domain: DGGITQSPKYLFRKEGQNVTLSCEQNLNHDAMYWYRQDPGQGLRLIYYSQIVNDFQKGDIAEGYSVSREKKESFPLTVTSAQKNPTAFYLCASRDGGRSEQYFGPGTRLTVT.